The clone carrying this T cell receptor beta chain was counted at least ten times. Its antigen is currently unknown. This sample stems from a study of regulatory T cells in long-lasting Graves disease. Whole-study results and caveats: Limited samples may have lowered accuracy.

Time point specified: newly diagnosed GD, antithyroid drugs for less than 3 months. Construction of the TCR library relied on RNA isolated from PBMCs. Investigators prepared the TCR beta libraries by applying iRepertoire HTBI primers and Arm-PCR of CDR3 regions. Using its own MiXCR run on the multiplex PCR reads, TCRdb lists one record per CDR3 protein. There are approximately 400,000 distinct CDR3 sequences in the sample; about 16% occur only once, and roughly 17% lies in the top ten. The sample also formed part of further work on T cells in Graves' hyperthyroidism and ophthalmopathy. That investigation notes: Uncontrolled infection, other autoimmune disease, pregnancy or lactation barred patients from enrollment. The HTBI primer set was used in a first-round RT-PCR of the TCR CDR3.

The sequenced sample was peripheral blood mononuclear cells (PBMCs), obtained at new diagnosis, from a patient treated with antithyroid drugs. The receptor comes from a woman aged 25 to 45 with Graves disease.

The CDR3 protein is CASSQGDRGKNEQFF. The DNA of the CDR3 is TGCGCCAGCAGCCAAGGGGACCGCGGTAAGAATGAGCAGTTCTTC. The chain carries TRBV4-1 and TRBJ2-1; D assignment may be TRBD1 or TRBD2 (5 bases each). CDR1 is MGHRA and CDR2 is YSYEKL in the germline V gene. Between the trimmed V and J ends, which lost 1 base and 7 bases, there was a span of 14 bases. The CDR3 has 15 residues.